Listed here are 21 T cell receptor beta chains from one sample, sequenced in a study of T cell changes during pregnancy in multiple sclerosis. Data came from immunoSEQ multiplex PCR; TCRdb stores just in-frame clones and leaves some out. The sample shows roughly 40,000 clones, roughly 90% of them seen only once. This sample comprised CD8+ T cells from peripheral blood mononuclear cells, obtained in the first trimester of pregnancy. All receptors derive from a female donor with multiple sclerosis, enrolled in a pregnancy study.

The chain joins TRBV6-4 to TRBJ1-2, with 9 nucleotides matching TRBD1. The CDR3 has 15 residues. V shed 2 bases, J shed 7 bases, and the junction held 8 bases outside the gene matches. Germline V lookup: CDR1 MRHNA, CDR2 SNTAGT. CDR3 loop: CASSDTGQGLSGYTF. In DNA, the CDR3 is TGTGCCAGCAGTGACACGGGACAGGGACTGTCTGGCTACACCTTC.

This chain links TRBV18 with TRBJ2-1, with 9 bases that match TRBD2. The CDR3 totals 14 residues. CDR1 is KGHSH, CDR2 LQKENI, per germline. V gave up 3 bases and J gave up 9 bases; unmatched junction bases: 6. The CDR3 DNA reads as TGTGCCAGCTCACCTGCGGGGGGGGCGGTTGAGCAGTTCTTC. Residues: CASSPAGGAVEQFF.

The chain is built from TRBV27 and TRBJ1-4; D is perhaps TRBD1 (5 bases). CDR1 MNHEY and CDR2 SMNVEV come from the germline V gene (reference sequence). V was clipped by 3 bases and J by 0 bases, with 26 bases between them. This CDR3 comprises 21 residues. CDR3 in DNA: TGTGCCAGCAGTTTGTTTGGCGGGACTCCTCCCGGGGTTGCAACTAATGAAAAACTGTTTTTT. It codes for CASSLFGGTPPGVATNEKLFF.

This clone was observed a single time. The chain employs TRBV6-5 and TRBJ1-3; D perhaps matches TRBD1 (5 bases). V lost 6 bases, J lost 3 bases, and 15 bases lay in between. Per germline, CDR1 MNHEY and CDR2 SVGAGI. The CDR3 loop spans 15 amino acids. The CDR3 spells CASSLQWGGGNTIYF. The DNA for the CDR3 is TGTGCCAGCAGCCTTCAATGGGGCGGTGGAAACACCATATATTTT.

J is TRBJ2-2 and V is TRBV15; D unclear. The germline V and J ends were trimmed by 1 base and 3 bases, with 9 bases remaining between them. Germline lookup yields CDR1 LNHNV and CDR2 YYDKDF (reference sequence). The CDR3 is 15 amino acids. CDR3 amino acids: CATSRGAADTGELFF. CDR3 in DNA: TGTGCCACCAGCAGAGGAGCTGCGGACACCGGGGAGCTGTTTTTT.

The V gene is TRBV4-1, the J gene TRBJ2-7; possible D gene TRBD1, 5 bases. The V gene lost 4 bases and the J gene lost 8 bases, with 12 bases spanning the gap. The CDR3 length is 12 residues. Germline V lookup: CDR1 MGHRA, CDR2 YSYEKL. The chain's CDR3 is CASSPVGDQQYF. CDR3 coding DNA: TGCGCCAGCAGCCCCGTAGGGGATCAGCAGTACTTC.

The chain recombines TRBV7-3 with TRBJ2-7; D gene uncertain. This CDR3 has 14 amino acids. V was shortened by 5 bases and J by 0 bases, with 11 bases between the two germline ends. Germline CDR1 SGHTA, CDR2 FQGTGA. In DNA form, the CDR3 reads TGTGCCAGCAGCCCTTCAGGATTCTCCTACGAGCAGTACTTC. This encodes CASSPSGFSYEQYF.

This clone was counted between two and nine times. The rearrangement links TRBV2 to TRBJ1-5, with no clear D. Germline-derived CDR1 and CDR2 are SNHLY and FYNNEI. CDR3 length: 12 amino acids. Trimming left V 6 bases short and J 6 bases short, with 9 bases between. Here the CDR3 DNA reads TGTGCCAGCAGCGGAGGTAGTCAGCCCCAGCATTTT. Protein: CASSGGSQPQHF.

The J gene is TRBJ2-7, the V gene TRBV15; 7 nucleotides line up with TRBD2. Germline values: CDR1 LNHNV, CDR2 YYDKDF (reference sequence). V was clipped by 8 bases and J by 0 bases; unmatched bases: 7. This CDR3 has 14 amino acids. CDR3 sequence (DNA): TGTGCCACCGCCGAGGGCGGGGGCTCCTACGAGCAGTACTTC. It encodes CATAEGGGSYEQYF.

The gene calls are TRBV19 and TRBJ2-7, with D maybe TRBD1 (6 bases). This CDR3 has 13 residues. Germline V gene lookup returns CDR1 LNHDA and CDR2 SQIVND (reference sequence). The V end was cut by 3 bases, the J end by 5 bases, with 11 bases between. CDR3 bases: TGTGCCAGTAGTATGAAGGACAGCCACGAGCAGTACTTC. Translation gives CASSMKDSHEQYF.

The chain uses TRBV7-8 and TRBJ1-5; no clear D gene. The CDR3 covers 14 residues. Germline assignment: CDR1 SGHVS and CDR2 FQNEAQ. Trimming took off 1 base at V and 5 bases at J, with 9 bases between the two ends. The CDR3 nucleotides read TGTGCCAGCAGCTTAGGAACAGAAGATCAGCCCCAGCATTTT. This translates into CASSLGTEDQPQHF.

As to this clone: At one end the junction does not follow the germline gene, possibly because of a read error. The chain has TRBV29-1 and TRBJ1-3; D unresolved. CDR3 length: 12 residues. CDR1 is SQVTM and CDR2 is ANQGSEA in the germline V gene. The CDR3 bases are TGCAGCGTTGAAGAGACTGGGAACACCATATATTTT. Encoded protein: CSVEETGNTIYF.

V gene TRBV6-5 combines with J gene TRBJ2-1, with D maybe TRBD2 (5 bases). Germline V gives CDR1 MNHEY, CDR2 SVGAGI. V lost 0 bases, J lost 7 bases, and 7 bases lay in between. The length of the CDR3 is 13 residues. The CDR3 sequence: CASSYSRRNEQFF. The CDR3 region has the DNA TGTGCCAGCAGTTACTCTAGGAGGAATGAGCAGTTCTTC.

The chain carries TRBV5-3 and TRBJ2-7; a weak D match, TRBD2 (6 bases). TRBV5-3 qualifies as an ORF whose function is uncertain. The CDR3 is 15 residues long. The V end lost 4 bases, the J end lost 5 bases, and 19 bases lay between the germline ends. CDR3 loop: CARSEEITGVNEQYF. The CDR3 DNA reads TGTGCCAGAAGCGAAGAGATCACGGGGGTCAACGAGCAGTACTTC.

The rearrangement joins TRBV7-9 to TRBJ2-5, with D perhaps TRBD1 (5 bases). With 5 bases removed from V and 2 bases from J, the gap between germline ends came to 15 bases. CDR3 length: 15 amino acids. The germline V gene has CDR1 SEHNR and CDR2 FQNEAQ (reference sequence). CDR3 sequence: CASSDSGKGQETQYF. In DNA form, the CDR3 reads TGTGCCAGCAGCGATTCAGGGAAGGGACAAGAGACCCAGTACTTC.

This rearrangement joins TRBV5-6 to TRBJ1-2, with unresolved D. V was pared by 2 bases and J by 3 bases, with 11 bases between. The CDR3 has 14 residues. Per the germline V gene, CDR1 is SGHDT and CDR2 is YYEEEE. The CDR3 bases are TGTGCCAGCAGCTTACCCGGGAGACACTATGGCTACACCTTC. It yields the protein CASSLPGRHYGYTF.

J is TRBJ1-2 and V is TRBV10-3, with 8 bases matching TRBD1. This CDR3 region has 18 residues. Trimming cost V 6 bases and J 5 bases; bases outside gene matches: 20. CDR1 and CDR2 (germline): ENHRY, SYGVKD. The CDR3 nucleotides are TGTGCCATCAGCGGTACCCTCCTCCCGGGACAGGCCTCATATGGCTACACCTTC. This codes for CAISGTLLPGQASYGYTF.

The table lists this clone with a count of one. V gene TRBV13 combines with J gene TRBJ1-5; no clear D gene. Trimming shortened V by 0 bases and J by 7 bases, and 10 bases separated the two germline ends. The length of the CDR3 is 14 residues. Germline CDR1 is PRHDT and CDR2 is FYEKMQ (reference sequence). This chain's CDR3 is CASSLGASWQPQHF. As DNA, the CDR3 is TGTGCCAGCAGCTTAGGGGCTAGTTGGCAGCCCCAGCATTTT.

This clone was recorded once. The chain links TRBV27 to TRBJ2-7, with D maybe TRBD1 (5 bases). This CDR3 is built from 13 residues. Trimming cost V 0 bases and J 3 bases, with 6 bases left between them. Germline V lookup: CDR1 MNHEY, CDR2 SMNVEV (reference sequence). Here the CDR3 reads CASSLSRDYEQYF. The CDR3 DNA follows: TGTGCCAGCAGTTTATCCAGGGACTACGAGCAGTACTTC.

The chain carries TRBV9 and TRBJ2-3, with TRBD2 matching over 8 bases. CDR3 length: 16 amino acids. Trimming took 0 bases from V and 5 from J; bases not matched to a gene: 8. Germline V gene lookup returns CDR1 SGDLS and CDR2 YYNGEE. The chain's CDR3 is CASSVGGSGDGDTQYF. CDR3 in DNA: TGTGCCAGCAGCGTAGGTGGTAGCGGGGATGGAGATACGCAGTATTTT.

This clone was detected only once. This chain connects TRBV11-1 to TRBJ2-7; 8 nucleotides line up with TRBD1. The CDR3 has 16 residues. Germline V CDR1 and CDR2: SGHAT, FQDESV (reference sequence). V lost 5 bases to trimming and J lost 2 bases; unmatched junction nucleotides: 11. For the CDR3, the DNA is TGTGCCAGCAGCCCCCCACGGACAGGGCCAACCTACGAGCAGTACTTC. Protein product: CASSPPRTGPTYEQYF.